One TCR beta chain is described in this entry. Antigen unknown. MiXCR was used by TCRdb to re-call the PCR reads. The repertoire consists of 6,500 to 8,000 clones, with roughly 30% occurring once and the leading ten covering under 25%. No treatment had been given to any patient before thyroid surgery. This sample was included in a study of metastatic and nonmetastatic thyroid tumors. Overall study findings and caveats: Across blood and tumor, TCR beta diversity in malignant thyroid tumors was reportedly significantly higher than in benign nodules.

Trimming shortened V by 6 bases and J by 5 bases, and 17 bases separated the two germline ends. This CDR3 has 14 residues. CDR1 is KGHSH, CDR2 LQKENI, per germline. The sample taken for sequencing was tumor tissue. The clonotype was recovered from a female donor with papillary thyroid cancer or a benign thyroid nodule (not recorded which). Some clones in this sample may be carry-over from other donors' samples. The chain links TRBV18 to TRBJ2-7; D ambiguous. The CDR3 DNA sequence: TGTGCCAGCTCTCCTGACGGCATTTGCGACGAGCAGTACTTC. Translation: CASSPDGICDEQYF. Together with reference TRBV18 and TRBJ2-7, the CDR3 gives the full variable domain: NAGVMQNPRHLVRRRGQEARLRCSPMKGHSHVYWYRQLPEEGLKFMVYLQKENIIDESGMPKERFSAEFPKEGPSILRIQQVVRGDSAAYFCASSPDGICDEQYFGPGTRLTVT.